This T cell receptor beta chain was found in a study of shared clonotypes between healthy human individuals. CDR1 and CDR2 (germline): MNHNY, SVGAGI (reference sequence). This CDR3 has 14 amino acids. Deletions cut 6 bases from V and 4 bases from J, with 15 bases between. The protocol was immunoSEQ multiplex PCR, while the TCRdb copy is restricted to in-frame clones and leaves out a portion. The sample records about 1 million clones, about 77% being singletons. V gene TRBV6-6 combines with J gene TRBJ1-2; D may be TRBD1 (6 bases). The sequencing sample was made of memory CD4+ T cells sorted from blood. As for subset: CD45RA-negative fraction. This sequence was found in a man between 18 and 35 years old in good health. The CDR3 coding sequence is TGTGCCAGCAGCGGGGGGCAGGATATCTATGGCTACACCTTC. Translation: CASSGGQDIYGYTF.